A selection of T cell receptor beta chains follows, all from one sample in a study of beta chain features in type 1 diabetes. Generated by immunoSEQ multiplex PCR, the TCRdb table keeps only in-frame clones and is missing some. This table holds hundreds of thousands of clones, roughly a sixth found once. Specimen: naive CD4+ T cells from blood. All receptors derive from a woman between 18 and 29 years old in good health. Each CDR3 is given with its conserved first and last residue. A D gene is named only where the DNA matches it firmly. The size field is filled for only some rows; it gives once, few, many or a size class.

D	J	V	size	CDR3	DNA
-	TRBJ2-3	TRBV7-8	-	CASSLAGTPAADTQYF	TGTGCCAGCAGCTTAGCGGGGACTCCCGCGGCGGATACGCAGTATTTT
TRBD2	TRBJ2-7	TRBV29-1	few	CSVRTSGSYEQYF	TGCAGCGTGAGGACTAGCGGATCCTACGAGCAGTACTTC
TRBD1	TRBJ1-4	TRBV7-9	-	CASSLFPRTGINEKLFF	TGTGCCAGCAGCTTATTCCCCCGGACAGGGATTAATGAAAAACTGTTTTTT
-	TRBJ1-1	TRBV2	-	CASSPVTEAFF	TGTGCCAGCAGTCCAGTCACTGAAGCTTTCTTT
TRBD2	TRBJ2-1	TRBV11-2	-	CASSPRSREGNEQFF	TGTGCCAGCAGCCCCCGTTCGCGGGAGGGTAATGAGCAGTTCTTC
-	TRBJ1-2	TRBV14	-	CASSPMGGTLYGYTF	TGTGCCAGCAGCCCCATGGGAGGGACACTCTATGGCTACACCTTC
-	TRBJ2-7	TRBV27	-	CASSFRQDAYEQYF	TGTGCCAGCAGTTTCCGACAGGACGCCTACGAGCAGTACTTC
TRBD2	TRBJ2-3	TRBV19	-	CASSPRGSGGSTDTQYF	TGTGCCAGTAGTCCCCGTGGAAGCGGGGGGAGCACAGATACGCAGTATTTT
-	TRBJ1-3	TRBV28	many	CASSLNRASGNTIYF	TGTGCCAGCAGTTTAAACAGAGCCTCTGGAAACACCATATATTTT
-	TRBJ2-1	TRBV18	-	CASSPFEIRTSPGYNEQFF	TGTGCCAGCTCACCTTTCGAGATTAGGACTTCCCCTGGGTACAATGAGCAGTTCTTC
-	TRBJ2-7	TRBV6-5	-	CASSYSPGQRYEQYF	TGTGCCAGCAGTTACTCGCCCGGACAGAGATACGAGCAGTACTTC
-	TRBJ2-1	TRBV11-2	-	CASSSLSRTYNEQFF	TGTGCCAGCAGCTCCCTTTCGAGGACCTACAATGAGCAGTTCTTC
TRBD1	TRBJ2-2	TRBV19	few	CASSTGQGAGELFF	TGTGCCAGTAGCACGGGACAGGGGGCCGGGGAGCTGTTTTTT
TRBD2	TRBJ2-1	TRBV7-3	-	CASSSGLAGSRQFF	TGTGCCAGCAGCTCGGGACTAGCGGGATCGAGGCAGTTCTTC
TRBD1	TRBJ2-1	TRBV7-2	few	CASSPFRGFSYNEQFF	TGTGCCAGCAGCCCGTTCAGGGGGTTCTCCTACAATGAGCAGTTCTTC
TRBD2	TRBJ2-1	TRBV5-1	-	CASSSAGEAYNEQFF	TGCGCCAGCAGCTCAGCGGGAGAGGCCTACAATGAGCAGTTCTTC
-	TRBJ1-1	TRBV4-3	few	CASSQDLAGDRSSAEAFF	TGCGCCAGCAGCCAAGACCTCGCCGGCGACAGGAGCTCGGCTGAAGCTTTCTTT
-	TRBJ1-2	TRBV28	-	CASRSGFYGYTF	TGTGCCAGCAGATCTGGGTTTTATGGCTACACCTTC
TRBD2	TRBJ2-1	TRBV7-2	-	CASSSPYSTSLNEQFF	TGTGCCAGCAGCTCGCCCTACTCGACTAGCCTAAATGAGCAGTTCTTC
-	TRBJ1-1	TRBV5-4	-	CASSFNFEEGTEAFF	TGTGCCAGCAGCTTTAATTTCGAGGAGGGGACTGAAGCTTTCTTT
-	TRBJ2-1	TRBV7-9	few	CASSAFAGVYNEQFF	TGTGCCAGCAGCGCCTTCGCAGGGGTCTACAATGAGCAGTTCTTC
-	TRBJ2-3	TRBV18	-	CASSPGPTDTQYF	TGTGCCAGCTCGCCAGGGCCGACAGATACGCAGTATTTT
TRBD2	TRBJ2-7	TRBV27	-	CASSTPAAGGSYEQYF	TGTGCCAGCAGTACCCCCGCGGCGGGAGGTTCCTACGAGCAGTACTTC
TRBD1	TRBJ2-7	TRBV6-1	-	CASRDREGLAYEQYF	TGTGCCAGCCGGGACAGGGAAGGATTGGCCTACGAGCAGTACTTC
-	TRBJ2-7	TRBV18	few	CASSPTTVSYEQYF	TGTGCCAGCTCACCTACGACCGTCTCCTACGAGCAGTACTTC
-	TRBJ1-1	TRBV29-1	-	CSVARGREGTEAFF	TGCAGCGTTGCCAGGGGCCGGGAAGGCACTGAAGCTTTCTTT
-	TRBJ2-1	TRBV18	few	CASSRRDNEQFF	TGTGCCAGCTCCAGACGAGACAATGAGCAGTTCTTC
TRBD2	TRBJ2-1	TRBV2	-	CASRGTSGSEFF	TGTGCCAGTAGGGGGACTAGCGGGAGCGAGTTCTTC
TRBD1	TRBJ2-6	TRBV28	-	CASTGTGMSSGANVLTF	TGTGCCAGCACCGGGACAGGGATGAGCTCTGGGGCCAACGTCCTGACTTTC
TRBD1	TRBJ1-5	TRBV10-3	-	CAISANGQGSNQPQHF	TGTGCCATCAGTGCTAACGGACAGGGGAGCAATCAGCCCCAGCATTTT
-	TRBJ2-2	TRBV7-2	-	CASSYGPFTGELFF	TGTGCCAGCAGCTACGGGCCCTTCACCGGGGAGCTGTTTTTT
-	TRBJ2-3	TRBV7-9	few	CASSLRGDQIDTQYF	TGTGCCAGCAGCTTACGTGGCGATCAGATTGATACGCAGTATTTT
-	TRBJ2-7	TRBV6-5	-	CASSYSRRAYEQYF	TGTGCCAGCAGTTACTCGAGGAGAGCCTACGAGCAGTACTTC
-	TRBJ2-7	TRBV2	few	CASVTGTYEQYF	TGTGCCAGCGTCACAGGGACCTACGAGCAGTACTTC
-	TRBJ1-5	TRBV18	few	CASSGAASNQPQHF	TGTGCCAGCTCGGGGGCGGCTAGCAATCAGCCCCAGCATTTT
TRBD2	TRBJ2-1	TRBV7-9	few	CATNSGNRNEQFF	TGTGCCACTAACAGCGGGAATCGCAATGAGCAGTTCTTC
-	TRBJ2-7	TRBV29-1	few	CSVLGKGGGFYEQYF	TGCAGCGTTCTTGGGAAAGGCGGAGGCTTCTACGAGCAGTACTTC
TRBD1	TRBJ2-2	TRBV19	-	CASGDRAYTGELFF	TGTGCCAGTGGCGACAGGGCTTACACCGGGGAGCTGTTTTTT
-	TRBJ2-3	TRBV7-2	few	CASSFLGADTQYF	TGTGCCAGCAGCTTCCTTGGCGCAGATACGCAGTATTTT
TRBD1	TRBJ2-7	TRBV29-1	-	CSVIGGGQGPYEQYF	TGCAGCGTTATAGGGGGGGGACAGGGACCCTACGAGCAGTACTTC
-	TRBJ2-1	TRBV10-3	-	CAISESGRNEQFF	TGTGCCATCAGTGAGTCTGGTAGGAATGAGCAGTTCTTC
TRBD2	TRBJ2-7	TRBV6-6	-	CASSAKGLGGGEQYF	TGTGCCAGCAGTGCGAAGGGACTAGGTGGGGGCGAGCAGTACTTC
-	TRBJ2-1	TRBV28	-	CASSSQRLREQFF	TGTGCCAGCAGTTCCCAAAGATTGCGGGAGCAGTTCTTC
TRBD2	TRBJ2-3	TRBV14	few	CASSHGTSATDTQYF	TGTGCCAGCAGCCATGGGACTAGCGCGACAGATACGCAGTATTTT
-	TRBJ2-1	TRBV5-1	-	CASRSGATDNEQFF	TGCGCCAGCAGGAGTGGAGCAACGGACAATGAGCAGTTCTTC
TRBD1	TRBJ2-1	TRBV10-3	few	CAIRSGTGSTYNEQFF	TGTGCCATCAGATCCGGGACAGGGAGTACCTACAATGAGCAGTTCTTC
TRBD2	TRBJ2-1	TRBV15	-	CATSEGSGSYNEQFF	TGTGCCACCAGCGAAGGTAGCGGGAGCTACAATGAGCAGTTCTTC
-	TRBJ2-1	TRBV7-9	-	CASSLEIGLGDKFF	TGTGCCAGCAGCTTAGAGATTGGGTTGGGTGATAAGTTCTTC
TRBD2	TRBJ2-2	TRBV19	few	CASSIPGLVTGELFF	TGTGCCAGTAGTATCCCTGGACTAGTCACCGGGGAGCTGTTTTTT
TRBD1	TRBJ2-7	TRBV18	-	CASSPRGQGIYEQYF	TGTGCCAGCTCACCACGGGGACAGGGCATCTACGAGCAGTACTTC
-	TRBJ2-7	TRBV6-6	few	CASSYSGNSYEQYF	TGTGCCAGCAGTTACTCGGGGAACTCCTACGAGCAGTACTTC
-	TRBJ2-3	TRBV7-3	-	CASSKRGADTQYF	TGTGCCAGCAGCAAGCGTGGGGCAGATACGCAGTATTTT
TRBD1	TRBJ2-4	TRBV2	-	CASSEDREAKNIQYF	TGTGCCAGCAGTGAGGACAGGGAGGCCAAAAACATTCAGTACTTC